Below, 28 T cell receptor beta chains from the same sample are listed, as sequenced in a study of a mutant IDH1 vaccine in newly diagnosed glioma. No antigen has been identified for these receptors. Time point: week 23, last vaccination. Every vaccination contained 300 ug of the mutant IDH1 20-mer peptide and was paired with topical imiquimod. The data were produced by immunoSEQ multiplex PCR, yet TCRdb's version contains in-frame clones alone and is incomplete. This sample has 55,000 or so clones, with around 80% found just once. The sample consisted of PBMCs, taken from a glioma patient whose treatment included an IDH1 peptide vaccine. All receptors derive from a man aged 40-50 years with glioma.

This clone was seen only a few times. This chain links TRBV5-4 with TRBJ1-6; tentatively, D is TRBD1 (5 bases). V was cut by 1 base and J by 10 bases, with 12 bases left in between. The CDR3 spans 14 residues. From germline, CDR1 is SGHNT and CDR2 YYREEE (reference sequence). CDR3 sequence: CASSLQGGRSPLHF. CDR3 DNA sequence: TGTGCCAGCAGCTTGCAGGGAGGCAGATCACCCCTCCACTTT. The variable domain in full, with the rest retrieved from reference TRBV5-4 and TRBJ1-6, is ETGVTQSPTHLIKTRGQQVTLRCSSQSGHNTVSWYQQALGQGPQFIFQYYREEENGRGNFPPRFSGLQFPNYSSELNVNALELDDSALYLCASSLQGGRSPLHFGNGTRLTVT.

This sequence joins TRBV19 and TRBJ1-6, with 9 bases matching TRBD1. The germline V gene has CDR1 LNHDA and CDR2 SQIVND (reference sequence). The CDR3 is 17 residues long. V lost 5 bases to trimming and J lost 8 bases; unmatched junction nucleotides: 13. The CDR3 region is CASSSYRDRVSDSPLHF. In nucleotides, the CDR3 is TGTGCCAGTAGTTCCTACCGGGACAGGGTTAGTGATTCACCCCTCCACTTT.

The J gene is TRBJ2-2, the V gene TRBV6-6; TRBD1 aligns across 9 bases. The CDR3 extends over 15 amino acids. Germline trimming cut 7 bases from V and 3 bases from J; bases unmatched to any gene: 6. The germline V gene encodes CDR1 MNHNY and CDR2 SVGAGI (reference sequence). This CDR3 is CASTKGDRDTGELFF. The DNA of the CDR3 is TGTGCCAGCACCAAGGGGGACAGGGACACCGGGGAGCTGTTTTTT.

V usage is TRBV6-6 and J usage is TRBJ1-6; tentatively, D is TRBD1 (5 bases). The CDR3 is made up of 16 amino acids. Looked up from germline, CDR1 is MNHNY and CDR2 is SVGAGI (reference sequence). V was pared by 6 bases and J by 9 bases, with 21 bases between. The CDR3 coding sequence is TGTGCCAGCAGCCTTTACGATTCAGGGTACGGTTCACCCCTCCACTTT. Amino acids: CASSLYDSGYGSPLHF.

As DNA, the CDR3 is TGTGCCAGCAGCGTAGGGTCGGGAACCTACGAGCAGTACTTC. It translates to CASSVGSGTYEQYF. The chain couples TRBV9 to TRBJ2-7; possible D gene TRBD2, 5 bases. Germline V gene sequence: CDR1 SGDLS, CDR2 YYNGEE. Trimming took off 0 bases at V and 2 bases at J, with 9 bases between the two ends. This CDR3 comprises 14 residues.

V usage is TRBV5-5 and J usage is TRBJ2-2; 8 bases are a match to TRBD1. This CDR3 region has 15 residues. Germline-derived CDR1 and CDR2 are SGHKS and YYEKEE (reference sequence). J was trimmed by 4 bases and V by 3 bases; bases with no gene match: 5. The CDR3 reads CASSYTGGGTGELFF. CDR3 DNA sequence: TGTGCCAGCAGCTATACAGGGGGTGGCACCGGGGAGCTGTTTTTT.

The V and J genes are TRBV9 and TRBJ2-7; D possibly corresponds to TRBD2 (6 bases). The germline V gene encodes CDR1 SGDLS and CDR2 YYNGEE. V gave up 4 bases and J gave up 4 bases, with 18 bases separating them. The CDR3 has 15 residues. CDR3 in DNA: TGTGCCAGCAGCCCGACCCCGGGACTGATATACGAGCAGTACTTC. Protein: CASSPTPGLIYEQYF.

This chain joins TRBV5-1 and TRBJ2-5, with TRBD2 matching 10 bases. J gave up 5 bases and V 0 bases, and 4 bases lay outside the gene matches. This CDR3 region has 15 residues. CDR1 is SGHRS and CDR2 is YFSETQ in the germline V gene. The CDR3 DNA follows: TGCGCCAGCAGCTTGGGCAGCGGGGGGGTTGAGACCCAGTACTTC. Translation gives CASSLGSGGVETQYF.

The chain has TRBV5-1 and TRBJ1-1; no reliable D call. The germline CDR1 and CDR2 sequences are SGHRS and YFSETQ. Trimming took off 1 base at V and 1 base at J, with 5 bases between the two ends. This CDR3 is 13 amino acids long. CDR3 in DNA: TGCGCCAGCAGCTTGCCAGAGAACACTGAAGCTTTCTTT. Its translation: CASSLPENTEAFF.

The chain has TRBV27 and TRBJ1-2; D not certain. Per germline, CDR1 MNHEY and CDR2 SMNVEV (reference sequence). This CDR3 comprises 12 residues. Trimming took 5 bases from V and 8 from J, leaving 12 bases between them. The CDR3 DNA reads TGTGCCAGCAGTCATGACGGAAGGGGCTACACCTTC. Translation gives CASSHDGRGYTF.

The rearrangement links TRBV2 to TRBJ1-2; weak D call: TRBD1 (5 bases). CDR1 is SNHLY and CDR2 is FYNNEI in the germline V gene. The CDR3 spans 15 residues. V shed 1 base and J shed 2 bases, with 11 bases lying between them. The CDR3 loop is CASSEDGHPNYGYTF. DNA for the CDR3: TGTGCCAGCAGTGAAGATGGACATCCCAACTATGGCTACACCTTC.

The chain has TRBV7-2 and TRBJ2-7, with unresolved D. The CDR3 is 14 residues long. V was clipped by 0 bases and J by 3 bases, with 9 bases between them. Germline V gives CDR1 SGHTA, CDR2 FQGNSA. In nucleotides, the CDR3 is TGTGCCAGCAGCTTAGCGAACTATTTCTACGAGCAGTACTTC. Translation: CASSLANYFYEQYF.

The rearrangement links TRBV7-2 to TRBJ1-5; D call uncertain. The germline CDR1 and CDR2 sequences are SGHTA and FQGNSA. This CDR3 has 15 residues. V was pared by 3 bases and J by 0 bases, with 9 bases between. The CDR3 nucleotides are TGTGCCAGCAGCTTTTCTCGGGGTAGCAATCAGCCCCAGCATTTT. Its translation is CASSFSRGSNQPQHF.

Relative to its sample, this clone is medium-sized. The V and J genes are TRBV2 and TRBJ1-6, with 8 nucleotides matching TRBD1. Unmatched junction bases numbered 3, after V lost 6 bases and J lost 5 bases. Germline CDR1 reads SNHLY; CDR2 reads FYNNEI. The length of the CDR3 is 14 residues. In nucleotides, the CDR3 is TGTGCCAGCAGAAGACAGGGGAATAATTCACCCCTCCACTTT. Residues: CASRRQGNNSPLHF.

Here the CDR3 reads CASSYSRARGEKLFF. The CDR3 DNA is TGTGCCAGCAGTTACTCGAGGGCCAGAGGTGAAAAACTGTTTTTT. This rearrangement joins TRBV6-5 to TRBJ1-4; no definite D call. Germline CDR1 and CDR2: MNHEY and SVGAGI. Trimming took 0 bases from V and 7 from J, leaving 12 bases between them. The CDR3 has 15 amino acids.

The chain has TRBV7-2 and TRBJ2-6; D call uncertain. Per germline, CDR1 SGHTA and CDR2 FQGNSA. CDR3 length equals 15 residues. V gave up 5 bases and J gave up 4 bases, with 12 bases separating them. The CDR3 spells CASSRRWAGANVLTF. The DNA for the CDR3 is TGTGCCAGCAGCCGGCGGTGGGCCGGGGCCAACGTCCTGACTTTC.

This rearrangement joins TRBV5-1 to TRBJ1-1; 9 bases map to TRBD1. The CDR3 loop spans 15 amino acids. V gave up 4 bases and J gave up 2 bases; unmatched junction bases: 6. The V gene's germline CDR1 is SGHRS and CDR2 YFSETQ. This CDR3 is CASSGGTGTNTEAFF. In DNA, the CDR3 is TGCGCCAGCAGCGGGGGGACAGGGACCAACACTGAAGCTTTCTTT.

The chain employs TRBV9 and TRBJ2-1; D possibly corresponds to TRBD1 (6 bases). CDR1 SGDLS and CDR2 YYNGEE come from the germline V gene. The CDR3 is 17 amino acids. V was pared by 0 bases and J by 0 bases, with 13 bases between. The CDR3 bases are TGTGCCAGCAGCGTAGGAGGGGGAACATTCTCCTACAATGAGCAGTTCTTC. Protein sequence: CASSVGGGTFSYNEQFF.

The count of this clone is one. The chain uses TRBV5-1 and TRBJ2-2; D remains unclear. The CDR3 covers 14 residues. Germline loops: CDR1 SGHRS, CDR2 YFSETQ. V was clipped by 0 bases and J by 3 bases, with 6 bases between them. The CDR3 nucleotides are TGCGCCAGCAGCTTGGACAGCTACACCGGGGAGCTGTTTTTT. It yields the protein CASSLDSYTGELFF. Supplemented by reference TRBV5-1 and TRBJ2-2, the full variable domain reads KAGVTQTPRYLIKTRGQQVTLSCSPISGHRSVSWYQQTPGQGLQFLFEYFSETQRNKGNFPGRFSGRQFSNSRSEMNVSTLELGDSALYLCASSLDSYTGELFFGEGSRLTVL.

This rearrangement joins TRBV19 to TRBJ2-3, with D unresolved. Germline CDR1 is LNHDA and CDR2 is SQIVND (reference sequence). This CDR3 is 14 amino acids long. V was trimmed by 4 bases and J by 2 bases, leaving 10 bases between them. CDR3 sequence: CASSKSGSTDTQYF. CDR3 nucleotide sequence: TGTGCCAGTAGTAAATCCGGGTCCACAGATACGCAGTATTTT.

The chain couples TRBV6-4 to TRBJ2-3; either TRBD1 or TRBD2 may supply D (6 bases each). V lost 0 bases, J lost 3 bases, and 10 bases lay in between. The CDR3 loop spans 15 amino acids. Germline loops: CDR1 MRHNA, CDR2 SNTAGT. CDR3 DNA: TGTGCCAGCAGTGACTCCGGGGGCTATACAGATACGCAGTATTTT. Its translation: CASSDSGGYTDTQYF.

V gene TRBV5-1 combines with J gene TRBJ1-5; D remains ambiguous. The germline gives CDR1 SGHRS, CDR2 YFSETQ. The CDR3 covers 15 residues. V was trimmed by 0 bases and J by 1 base, leaving 8 bases between them. The CDR3 nucleotides are TGCGCCAGCAGCTTGGAAGGGCAAAGCAATCAGCCCCAGCATTTT. Translated: CASSLEGQSNQPQHF.

The chain combines TRBV6-5 with TRBJ1-5; D remains ambiguous. The V and J ends lost 5 bases and 8 bases respectively, with 13 bases between them. The CDR3 covers 13 residues. Germline lookup yields CDR1 MNHEY and CDR2 SVGAGI. The CDR3 DNA reads TGTGCCAGCAGTCAGCTGGGGTCGGAGCCCCAGCATTTT. The encoded protein is CASSQLGSEPQHF.

The genes are TRBV5-1 and TRBJ2-1; 9 bases match TRBD2. V trimming: 1 base; J trimming: 4 bases; junction bases outside the gene matches: 6. This CDR3 has 16 residues. Germline V gene data show CDR1 as SGHRS and CDR2 as YFSETQ. The CDR3 loop is CASSLYERGDYNEQFF. CDR3 nucleotides: TGCGCCAGCAGCTTGTATGAGCGGGGGGATTACAATGAGCAGTTCTTC.

V usage is TRBV5-4 and J usage is TRBJ1-6, with TRBD1 matching over 10 bases. The CDR3 spans 15 residues. Germline loops: CDR1 SGHNT, CDR2 YYREEE (reference sequence). The ends lost 3 bases at V and 10 bases at J; junction bases unmatched: 7. In DNA, the CDR3 is TGTGCCAGCAGCTGGACGGGACAGGGGAACTCACCCCTCCACTTT. It specifies CASSWTGQGNSPLHF.

Points on this clone: One end of the junction varies from germline; a read error may be responsible. V and J are TRBV6-6 and TRBJ1-4, with D unresolved. The CDR3 spans 16 residues. Germline-derived CDR1 and CDR2 are MNHNY and SVGAGI (reference sequence). The CDR3 DNA follows: TGTGCCAGCAGTTTCCCAAGGCCGTGGGGTAATCAAAAACTGTTTTTT. The encoded protein is CASSFPRPWGNQKLFF.

In this sample, this clone turned up once. This sequence joins TRBV7-9 and TRBJ1-2; D may be TRBD1 (5 bases). V lost 2 bases to trimming and J lost 2 bases, with 15 bases between them. Germline V lookup: CDR1 SEHNR, CDR2 FQNEAQ (reference sequence). The CDR3 is made up of 16 amino acids. CDR3 sequence: CASSLLGGGINYGYTF. The CDR3 DNA sequence: TGTGCCAGCAGCTTACTGGGGGGAGGTATAAACTATGGCTACACCTTC.

This chain connects TRBV6-5 to TRBJ1-1, with D perhaps matching TRBD1 (5 bases). This CDR3 has 12 amino acids. Per the germline V gene, CDR1 is MNHEY and CDR2 is SVGAGI. Trimming stripped 6 bases from V and 3 bases from J, with 8 bases between. The CDR3 nucleotides read TGTGCCAGCAGATCCAGGGACACTGAAGCTTTCTTT. Translated: CASRSRDTEAFF.